The 26 T cell receptor beta chains given below trace back to one sample, sequenced in a study of control samples from healthy donors and cancer patients. Data came from immunoSEQ multiplex PCR; TCRdb stores just in-frame clones and leaves some out. The sample has 75,000 to 100,000 clones, around 83% seen once. Specimen: blood. The receptors were sampled from a woman between 50 and 59 years old in good health.

This chain links TRBV9 with TRBJ2-3, with 9 bases lining up with TRBD2. V shed 3 bases and J 4 bases; nucleotides not matched to a gene: 12. The CDR3 is 17 residues long. The germline gives CDR1 SGDLS, CDR2 YYNGEE. As DNA, the CDR3 is TGTGCCAGCAGCGCTGAGACTAGCGGTACGGGGGCAGATACGCAGTATTTT. It codes for CASSAETSGTGADTQYF. Variable domain in full (rest from reference TRBV9 and TRBJ2-3): DSGVTQTPKHLITATGQRVTLRCSPRSGDLSVYWYQQSLDQGLQFLIQYYNGEERAKGNILERFSAQQFPDLHSELNLSSLELGDSALYFCASSAETSGTGADTQYFGPGTRLTVL.

The table lists this clone with a few counts. The chain carries TRBV5-6 and TRBJ1-2; D uncertain. The ends were cut back, 1 base at V and 2 bases at J, with 18 bases in the middle. Germline V gives CDR1 SGHDT, CDR2 YYEEEE. This CDR3 comprises 17 residues. CDR3 nucleotides: TGTGCCAGCAGCTTGTATTCAGTATTAGTTACCAACTATGGCTACACCTTC. This sequence encodes CASSLYSVLVTNYGYTF.

This clone was counted only a few times. V and J are TRBV3-1 (or the pseudogene TRBV3-2) and TRBJ2-7, with 8 bases aligning to TRBD1. CDR1 and CDR2 (germline): LGHDT, YNNKEL (reference sequence). The junction had 16 bases not matched to a gene; V was cut back by 1 base and J by 5 bases. This CDR3 contains 18 residues. The CDR3 coding sequence is TGTGCCAGCAGCCAAGTTGCTCAGGGGGCGTCCAACTTTCACGAGCAGTACTTC. Amino acid sequence: CASSQVAQGASNFHEQYF.

The chain links TRBV25-1 to TRBJ1-1, with 9 bases aligning to TRBD1. Germline assignment: CDR1 MGHDK and CDR2 SYGVNS. The CDR3 is 14 amino acids. V dropped 6 bases and J dropped 11; count of bases not matched to a gene: 13. The CDR3 loop reads CASRGDRERGGAFF. CDR3 nucleotides: TGTGCCAGCAGGGGGGACAGGGAACGTGGAGGGGCTTTCTTT.

This clone was recorded once. This chain links TRBV11-3 with TRBJ2-1; D unresolved. This CDR3 comprises 14 residues. Trimming took off 2 bases at V and 9 bases at J, with 14 bases between the two ends. Germline V gives CDR1 SGHNT, CDR2 YENEEA. CDR3 protein: CASSLFSDSGEQFF. The CDR3 DNA reads as TGTGCCAGCAGCTTATTTAGTGACTCCGGTGAGCAGTTCTTC.

V gene TRBV29-1 combines with J gene TRBJ2-2; a possible D gene is TRBD2 (5 bases). Trimming cost V 7 bases and J 0 bases, with 12 bases left between them. The CDR3 runs to 14 residues. Per the germline V gene, CDR1 is SQVTM and CDR2 is ANQGSEA. DNA of the CDR3: TGCAGCGGGAGGACCGGCGCGAACACCGGGGAGCTGTTTTTT. Translating gives CSGRTGANTGELFF.

CDR3 amino acids: CASTSSAGTYEAFF. Written as DNA, the CDR3 is TGTGCCAGCACCTCCTCGGCAGGGACGTATGAAGCTTTCTTT. The rearrangement uses TRBV7-9 and TRBJ1-1, with TRBD1 as a possible D gene (5 bases). The CDR3 consists of 14 residues. V lost 7 bases, J lost 7 bases, and 19 bases lay in between. Germline V gene data show CDR1 as SEHNR and CDR2 as FQNEAQ (reference sequence).

V is TRBV11-2 and J is TRBJ2-1; D possibly corresponds to TRBD2 (6 bases). V was clipped by 3 bases and J by 3 bases, with 9 bases between them. Germline assignment: CDR1 SGHAT and CDR2 FQNNGV. The CDR3 spans 14 residues. The CDR3 reads CASSFAGSYNEQFF. CDR3 DNA sequence: TGTGCCAGCAGCTTTGCCGGGAGCTACAATGAGCAGTTCTTC.

V usage is TRBV2 and J usage is TRBJ1-1; D possibly corresponds to TRBD1 (5 bases). The CDR3 has 14 amino acids. From germline, CDR1 is SNHLY and CDR2 FYNNEI. Trimming took 11 bases from V and 1 from J, leaving 17 bases between them. CDR3 amino acids: CAVSTGGRNTEAFF. The CDR3 DNA reads as TGTGCCGTCTCGACGGGGGGGAGGAACACTGAAGCTTTCTTT.

Only a few counts were recorded for this clone. V usage is TRBV7-6 and J usage is TRBJ1-3; no clear D. Germline values: CDR1 SGHVS, CDR2 FNYEAQ. The CDR3 is 14 amino acids. The germline V and J ends were trimmed by 4 bases and 0 bases, with 7 bases remaining between them. CDR3 sequence (DNA): TGTGCCAGCAGCTCAGATGTCTCTGGAAACACCATATATTTT. This translates into CASSSDVSGNTIYF. The full variable domain, with the rest looked up from reference TRBV7-6 and TRBJ1-3, is GAGVSQSPRYKVTKRGQDVALRCDPISGHVSLYWYRQALGQGPEFLTYFNYEAQQDKSGLPNDRFSAERPEGSISTLTIQRTEQRDSAMYRCASSSDVSGNTIYFGEGSWLTVV.

J is TRBJ2-1 and V is TRBV9; no reliable D call. The V gene's germline CDR1 is SGDLS and CDR2 YYNGEE. This CDR3 has 13 residues. V dropped 1 base and J dropped 0 bases, with 2 bases sitting between them. The CDR3 loop reads CASSVNSYNEQFF. CDR3 bases: TGTGCCAGCAGCGTAAACTCCTACAATGAGCAGTTCTTC.

The chain recombines TRBV4-2 with TRBJ2-3; 14 nucleotides line up with TRBD2. Germline values: CDR1 LGHNA, CDR2 YNFKEQ. J lost 5 bases, V lost 1 base, and 8 bases had no gene match. This CDR3 has 18 amino acids. The CDR3 coding sequence is TGTGCCAGCAGCCAAGCTGGGACTAGCGGGAGATCCGGAGATACGCAGTATTTT. This encodes CASSQAGTSGRSGDTQYF.

In nucleotides, the CDR3 is TGTGCCAGCAGTGCCAATCTACTGACCAAAAACATTCAGTACTTC. This encodes CASSANLLTKNIQYF. The chain couples TRBV28 to TRBJ2-4; D gene uncertain. V shed 5 bases and J shed 2 bases, with 13 bases lying between them. Germline V lookup: CDR1 MDHEN, CDR2 SYDVKM. CDR3 length equals 15 residues.

V gene TRBV7-2 combines with J gene TRBJ2-3; tentatively, D is TRBD1 (6 bases). The germline V and J ends were trimmed by 7 bases and 3 bases, with 11 bases remaining between them. The CDR3 sequence is 13 residues long. Germline lookup yields CDR1 SGHTA and CDR2 FQGNSA. CDR3 sequence: CASTLQGTDTQYF. The CDR3 bases are TGTGCCAGCACCCTCCAGGGGACAGATACGCAGTATTTT.

The CDR3 spells CASSPSGANTEAFF. CDR3 in DNA: TGTGCCAGCAGCCCGAGTGGGGCGAACACTGAAGCTTTCTTT. This chain joins TRBV7-3 and TRBJ1-1; possibly TRBD1 for D (5 bases). The germline gives CDR1 SGHTA, CDR2 FQGTGA. V shed 5 bases and J shed 1 base, with 11 bases lying between them. CDR3 size: 14 residues.

V usage is TRBV6-4 and J usage is TRBJ1-1; possible D gene TRBD1, 6 bases. Germline-derived CDR1 and CDR2 are MRHNA and SNTAGT. The germline V and J ends were trimmed by 4 bases and 6 bases, with 15 bases remaining between them. The CDR3 length is 14 residues. The CDR3 DNA sequence: TGTGCCAGCAGTGTCTCAGGGGTTTCGGCTGAAGCTTTCTTT. Protein: CASSVSGVSAEAFF.

This sequence joins TRBV29-1 and TRBJ2-1; D is unclear. The CDR3 has 11 residues. Germline CDR1 SQVTM, CDR2 ANQGSEA. V was pared by 4 bases and J by 5 bases, with 6 bases between. DNA of the CDR3: TGCAGCGTTGGGCTCAACAATGAGCAGTTCTTC. Its translation is CSVGLNNEQFF.

V is TRBV6-5 and J is TRBJ2-5; D unclear. The CDR3 extends over 10 amino acids. Trimming shortened V by 8 bases and J by 5 bases, and 6 bases separated the two germline ends. Per the germline V gene, CDR1 is MNHEY and CDR2 is SVGAGI. The CDR3 DNA follows: TGTGCCAGCGATAGGGAGACCCAGTACTTC. This translates into CASDRETQYF.

CDR3 region: CASSLVPTWAYGYTF. The DNA for the CDR3 is TGTGCCAGCAGCTTAGTACCTACATGGGCCTATGGCTACACCTTC. V usage is TRBV7-9 and J usage is TRBJ1-2; D is ambiguous. Germline-derived CDR1 and CDR2 are SEHNR and FQNEAQ (reference sequence). This CDR3 is 15 amino acids long. Trimming left V 1 base short and J 4 bases short, with 13 bases between.

This clone was counted only a few times. The J gene is TRBJ1-2, the V gene TRBV7-9, with D perhaps matching TRBD1 (5 bases). This CDR3 is built from 16 residues. Trimming removed 4 bases from V and 2 bases from J, with 17 bases in between. The germline CDR1 and CDR2 sequences are SEHNR and FQNEAQ (reference sequence). CDR3 sequence: CASSSLYTGSNYGYTF. In nucleotides, the CDR3 is TGTGCCAGCAGCTCCTTGTATACAGGCTCCAACTATGGCTACACCTTC.

This chain connects TRBV4-3 to TRBJ1-4, with unresolved D. The CDR3 extends over 15 amino acids. V was shortened by 1 base and J by 0 bases, with 6 bases between the two germline ends. Germline lookup yields CDR1 LGHNA and CDR2 YSLEER. The CDR3 DNA reads TGCGCCAGCAGCCAAGGTCCAGCAACTAATGAAAAACTGTTTTTT. Translation gives CASSQGPATNEKLFF.

Only one count was recorded for this clone. The chain links TRBV2 to TRBJ1-2, with 8 bases lining up with TRBD1. J lost 6 bases, V lost 7 bases, and 10 bases had no gene match. The germline V gene has CDR1 SNHLY and CDR2 FYNNEI. The CDR3 extends over 14 amino acids. The CDR3 region is CASKNQGALNGYTF. The CDR3 bases are TGTGCCAGCAAGAACCAGGGGGCGCTTAATGGCTACACCTTC. The variable domain in full, with the rest retrieved from reference TRBV2 and TRBJ1-2, is EPEVTQTPSHQVTQMGQEVILRCVPISNHLYFYWYRQILGQKVEFLVSFYNNEISEKSEIFDDQFSVERPDGSNFTLKIRSTKLEDSAMYFCASKNQGALNGYTFGSGTRLTVV.

The gene calls are TRBV6-5 and TRBJ1-2; unclear D gene. CDR3 length: 14 amino acids. V was clipped by 6 bases and J by 0 bases, with 11 bases between them. Per the germline V gene, CDR1 is MNHEY and CDR2 is SVGAGI. The CDR3 reads CASSLGRSNYGYTF. The CDR3 nucleotides are TGTGCCAGCAGCCTCGGCAGGTCTAACTATGGCTACACCTTC.

The rearrangement uses TRBV10-1 and TRBJ2-3; 8 bases are shared with TRBD2. The CDR3 is made up of 15 amino acids. The V segment lost 6 bases and the J segment 2 bases; nucleotides outside the gene matches: 7. The V gene's germline CDR1 is WNHNN and CDR2 SYGVQD (reference sequence). The CDR3 DNA reads as TGCGCCAGCAGCTGGGCTAGCGGGCACACAGATACGCAGTATTTT. Translating it yields CASSWASGHTDTQYF.

V and J are TRBV2 and TRBJ2-2, with 8 bases matching TRBD1. This CDR3 region has 15 residues. Germline trimming cut 3 bases from V and 7 bases from J; bases unmatched to any gene: 7. Looked up from germline, CDR1 is SNHLY and CDR2 is FYNNEI. CDR3 amino acids: CASSEGQGASGELFF. CDR3 sequence (DNA): TGTGCCAGCAGTGAGGGGCAGGGGGCGAGCGGGGAGCTGTTTTTT.

V and J are TRBV5-6 and TRBJ1-4; D is unclear. Trimming took 6 bases from V and 0 from J, leaving 9 bases between them. CDR3 length equals 14 residues. Germline V lookup: CDR1 SGHDT, CDR2 YYEEEE. Here the CDR3 reads CASTRAATNEKLFF. DNA of the CDR3: TGTGCCAGCACCAGAGCTGCAACTAATGAAAAACTGTTTTTT. The whole variable domain, filled in from reference TRBV5-6 and TRBJ1-4, reads DAGVTQSPTHLIKTRGQQVTLRCSPKSGHDTVSWYQQALGQGPQFIFQYYEEEERQRGNFPDRFSGHQFPNYSSELNVNALLLGDSALYLCASTRAATNEKLFFGSGTQLSVL.